This TCR beta chain was sequenced during a study of cytomegalovirus exposure and HLA in healthy donors. Broader study findings: Compared with the approximately 700-donor mean, an Asian-associated ancestry cluster reportedly had fewer N-insertions, according to a later analysis.

Amplification used 60 Vbeta primers and 13 Jbeta primers. Profiling relied on immunoSEQ multiplex PCR, and the TCRdb table lists in-frame clones only, not all of them. Recorded for this sample: about 160,000 clones. V lost 4 bases and J lost 1; bases outside the gene matches: 2. This CDR3 spans 14 amino acids. Per germline, CDR1 SGHTA and CDR2 FQGTGA. To note about this clone: The antigen remains unidentified.

The source of this sequence is a woman between 55 and 75 years old in good health and CMV-seronegative. V is TRBV7-3 and J is TRBJ1-1; 8 bases agree with TRBD1. The sample comprised PBMCs. The CDR3 sequence is CASSSQGANTEAFF. Here the CDR3 DNA reads TGTGCCAGCAGCTCGCAGGGGGCGAACACTGAAGCTTTCTTT.